This T cell receptor (beta chain) was obtained from a study of T cells in Graves' hyperthyroidism and ophthalmopathy. Concerning this clonotype: As yet, its antigen is unknown.

The germline V gene has CDR1 SQVTM and CDR2 ANQGSEA. The CDR3 has 11 residues. V lost 7 bases, J lost 4 bases, and 10 bases lay in between. General study results and limits: Within blood appeared most thyroid clonotypes that had expanded above 0.001.

The TCR beta CDR3 regions underwent amplification using RNA transcripts as the source. The primer set for the first-round RT-PCR of the TCR CDR3 was HTBI. TCRdb reanalysed the multiplex PCR reads using MiXCR and keeps one entry per CDR3 protein. Of around 620,000 distinct CDR3 sequences in the sample, about 14% are singletons; the top ten hold roughly 7%. PBMCs came from 9 to 10 ml fresh peripheral blood. V usage is TRBV29-1 and J usage is TRBJ1-1; D not resolved. The receptor was isolated from a woman aged 18-29 years with Graves' ophthalmopathy. Sequencing was done on a sample of blood. The CDR3 DNA is TGCAGCGGGGATCCGGGCACTGAAGCTTTCTTT. The encoded protein is CSGDPGTEAFF.